Below are 25 T cell receptor beta chains sequenced from a single sample in a study of cytomegalovirus exposure and HLA in healthy donors. Produced via immunoSEQ multiplex PCR; TCRdb's table is partial and in-frame only. Here the sample spans tens of thousands of clones, roughly 97% being singletons. Sequencing was performed on PBMCs. The receptors derive from a man aged 18 to 29 in good health and CMV-seronegative.

J is TRBJ2-1 and V is TRBV4-1; perhaps TRBD2 as D (6 bases). Germline V gene lookup returns CDR1 MGHRA and CDR2 YSYEKL. Trimming removed 1 base from V and 7 bases from J, with 8 bases in between. This CDR3 contains 13 residues. The CDR3, as DNA: TGCGCCAGCAGCCAAGTTGGAGGGAATGAGCAGTTCTTC. It yields the protein CASSQVGGNEQFF.

This clone was counted a single time. CDR3 in DNA: TGTGCCAGCAGTTACTCGGGACAGTTAACCGGCTACACCTTC. Amino acid sequence: CASSYSGQLTGYTF. The chain has TRBV6-5 and TRBJ1-2, with 7 bases identical to TRBD1. V lost 0 bases and J lost 8; bases outside the gene matches: 6. Germline CDR1 is MNHEY and CDR2 is SVGAGI. The CDR3 totals 14 residues.

CDR3: CASSQDLYRGADTQYF. DNA for the CDR3: TGTGCCAGCAGCCAAGATCTTTATAGGGGCGCCGATACGCAGTATTTT. J is TRBJ2-3 and V is TRBV4-2; weak D call: TRBD1 (5 bases). The CDR3 runs 16 residues. V lost 0 bases, J lost 6 bases, and 16 bases lay in between. Germline V lookup: CDR1 LGHNA, CDR2 YNFKEQ.

The chain is built from TRBV28 and TRBJ1-3; maybe TRBD1 (5 bases). Germline CDR1 is MDHEN and CDR2 is SYDVKM. The length of the CDR3 is 17 residues. V lost 4 bases and J 0 bases, leaving 16 bases between the germline ends. The CDR3 region is CASSWDLKGSSGNTIYF. In DNA, the CDR3 is TGTGCCAGCAGTTGGGATCTCAAGGGGTCCTCTGGAAACACCATATATTTT.

The chain employs TRBV27 and TRBJ1-1; a weak D match, TRBD1 (6 bases). V lost 2 bases, J lost 7 bases, and 11 bases lay in between. Germline V gene sequence: CDR1 MNHEY, CDR2 SMNVEV (reference sequence). This CDR3 is built from 13 residues. The CDR3 DNA reads as TGTGCCAGCAGTTTACGGACAGCGGATGAAGCTTTCTTT. Amino acid sequence: CASSLRTADEAFF.

The J gene is TRBJ2-3, the V gene TRBV9; D might be TRBD2 (5 bases). This CDR3 is built from 16 residues. CDR1 is SGDLS and CDR2 is YYNGEE in the germline V gene. V dropped 3 bases and J dropped 7 bases, with 21 bases sitting between them. The CDR3 nucleotides read TGTGCCAGCAGCGCCGCAAGCGGATCCGGACCCTATACGCAGTATTTT. Translated: CASSAASGSGPYTQYF.

The chain couples TRBV6-1 to TRBJ1-2; tentative D call: TRBD1 (6 bases). V lost 3 bases and J 5 bases, leaving 7 bases between the germline ends. CDR1 is MNHNS and CDR2 is SASEGT in the germline V gene. The CDR3 extends over 12 amino acids. For the CDR3, the DNA is TGTGCCAGCAGTGAGGACAGTTATGGCTACACCTTC. The encoded protein is CASSEDSYGYTF.

This clone was seen only a few times. The CDR3: CASSYSGTLYEQYF. Written as DNA, the CDR3 is TGTGCCAGCAGTTATAGCGGTACTCTCTACGAGCAGTACTTC. The V call is TRBV27, the J call TRBJ2-7; D is possibly TRBD2 (6 bases). The V and J ends lost 4 bases and 3 bases respectively, with 13 bases between them. Per the germline V gene, CDR1 is MNHEY and CDR2 is SMNVEV (reference sequence). The CDR3 loop spans 14 amino acids.

The chain has TRBV25-1 and TRBJ1-2; TRBD1 matches 7 bases. The CDR3 contains 12 residues. The V and J ends lost 6 bases and 2 bases, in that order; junction bases with no gene match: 0. Germline loops: CDR1 MGHDK, CDR2 SYGVNS. In DNA form, the CDR3 reads TGTGCCAGCAGGGGACAGAACTATGGCTACACCTTC. This codes for CASRGQNYGYTF.

This rearrangement joins TRBV27 to TRBJ1-2, with 7 bases identical to TRBD1. Unmatched junction bases numbered 10, after V lost 5 bases and J lost 10 bases. The CDR3 contains 13 residues. From germline, CDR1 is MNHEY and CDR2 SMNVEV (reference sequence). The CDR3 DNA follows: TGTGCCAGCAGTGGCGGGACAGCCGAAATCTACACCTTC. This encodes CASSGGTAEIYTF.

This rearrangement joins TRBV2 to TRBJ1-2; maybe TRBD1 (5 bases). The CDR3 extends over 12 amino acids. V was trimmed by 11 bases and J by 2 bases, leaving 12 bases between them. From germline, CDR1 is SNHLY and CDR2 FYNNEI. The CDR3 DNA reads TGTGCCTCCAGGGTTGGGAACTATGGCTACACCTTC. Translation: CASRVGNYGYTF. The complete variable domain, with remaining parts taken from reference TRBV2 and TRBJ1-2, reads EPEVTQTPSHQVTQMGQEVILRCVPISNHLYFYWYRQILGQKVEFLVSFYNNEISEKSEIFDDQFSVERPDGSNFTLKIRSTKLEDSAMYFCASRVGNYGYTFGSGTRLTVV.

J is TRBJ2-5 and V is TRBV18; no firm D call. This CDR3 is 14 amino acids long. V was pared by 0 bases and J by 3 bases, with 8 bases between. Germline values: CDR1 KGHSH, CDR2 LQKENI. The CDR3 coding sequence is TGTGCCAGCTCACCACCTAACAGTGAAGAGACCCAGTACTTC. The encoded protein is CASSPPNSEETQYF.

V gene TRBV2 combines with J gene TRBJ2-1, with D perhaps matching TRBD1 (5 bases). V gave up 6 bases and J gave up 6 bases, with 18 bases separating them. This CDR3 contains 15 residues. Germline V gene sequence: CDR1 SNHLY, CDR2 FYNNEI. As DNA, the CDR3 is TGTGCCAGCAGCGTCTCGACAGTGTATAGCAATGAGCAGTTCTTC. Amino acid sequence: CASSVSTVYSNEQFF. The full variable domain, its missing parts supplied by reference TRBV2 and TRBJ2-1, is EPEVTQTPSHQVTQMGQEVILRCVPISNHLYFYWYRQILGQKVEFLVSFYNNEISEKSEIFDDQFSVERPDGSNFTLKIRSTKLEDSAMYFCASSVSTVYSNEQFFGPGTRLTVL.

The rearrangement joins TRBV5-1 to TRBJ2-1; 12 bases map to TRBD2. V trimming: 3 bases; J trimming: 2 bases; junction bases outside the gene matches: 3. Germline-derived CDR1 and CDR2 are SGHRS and YFSETQ. The CDR3 has 16 residues. Here the CDR3 DNA reads TGCGCCAGCAGCTCGACTAGCGGGAGCGCCTACAATGAGCAGTTCTTC. This gives the protein CASSSTSGSAYNEQFF.

V usage is TRBV11-2 and J usage is TRBJ1-1; no clear D. V shed 1 base and J shed 0 bases, with 12 bases lying between them. This CDR3 has 16 residues. The germline V gene has CDR1 SGHAT and CDR2 FQNNGV. CDR3 in DNA: TGTGCCAGCAGCTTAGGCACAGTGGGCATGAACACTGAAGCTTTCTTT. Amino acid sequence: CASSLGTVGMNTEAFF.

This chain joins TRBV11-3 and TRBJ2-5; 7 nucleotides align to TRBD2. This CDR3 is built from 13 residues. The V gene's germline CDR1 is SGHNT and CDR2 YENEEA. V was pared by 5 bases and J by 5 bases, with 5 bases of the junction left unmatched. The DNA of the CDR3 is TGTGCCAGCAGCGCGGGACTAAGGGAGACCCAGTACTTC. Translation: CASSAGLRETQYF.

This clone has a single count. The chain joins TRBV30 to TRBJ1-3; 8 bases map to TRBD1. Per the germline V gene, CDR1 is GTSNPN and CDR2 is SVGIG (reference sequence). CDR3 length: 15 amino acids. J gave up 2 bases and V 2 bases, and 5 bases lay outside the gene matches. CDR3 protein: CAWSLGTGAGNTIYF. The CDR3 DNA reads as TGTGCCTGGAGTTTAGGGACAGGAGCTGGAAACACCATATATTTT.

The chain employs TRBV5-4 and TRBJ1-2; 7 positions agree with TRBD1. Germline V CDR1 and CDR2: SGHNT, YYREEE (reference sequence). CDR3 size: 13 residues. The ends lost 4 bases at V and 8 bases at J; junction bases unmatched: 8. The DNA of the CDR3 is TGTGCCAGCAGCCCAACAGGGGTGGGAGGCTACACCTTC. Its protein is CASSPTGVGGYTF.

This chain joins TRBV25-1 and TRBJ1-3, with 7 bases lining up with TRBD1. The germline V gene has CDR1 MGHDK and CDR2 SYGVNS. The CDR3 runs to 17 residues. The V and J ends lost 3 bases and 2 bases, in that order; junction bases with no gene match: 10. CDR3 coding DNA: TGTGCCAGCAGTGATCCCGCCGATGACAGGGCTGGAAACACCATATATTTT. Its protein is CASSDPADDRAGNTIYF.

The V gene is TRBV5-4, the J gene TRBJ2-2, with D perhaps matching TRBD1 (5 bases). Trimming removed 1 base at V and 1 base at J, with 8 bases between. Germline V gene data show CDR1 as SGHNT and CDR2 as YYREEE (reference sequence). CDR3 length: 15 amino acids. The CDR3 loop is CASSLQGMNTGELFF. In DNA, the CDR3 is TGTGCCAGCAGCTTGCAGGGAATGAACACCGGGGAGCTGTTTTTT.

The rearrangement joins TRBV19 to TRBJ1-2, with TRBD1 matching 9 bases. The V segment lost 5 bases and the J segment 5 bases; nucleotides outside the gene matches: 18. The CDR3 consists of 18 residues. Looked up from germline, CDR1 is LNHDA and CDR2 is SQIVND (reference sequence). CDR3 in amino acids: CASSPSPGTGTYYYGYTF. The CDR3 DNA follows: TGTGCCAGTAGTCCGTCCCCCGGGACAGGGACATACTATTATGGCTACACCTTC.

Written as DNA, the CDR3 is TGTGCCAGCAGCGATCCTCCGGGAGATTCGATTTATAGCAATCAGCCCCAGCATTTT. It is translated as CASSDPPGDSIYSNQPQHF. The rearrangement joins TRBV5-8 to TRBJ1-5; D unresolved. V shed 4 bases and J shed 0 bases, with 23 bases lying between them. Germline assignment: CDR1 SGHTS and CDR2 YDEGEE. CDR3 length: 19 residues. The full variable domain, in which reference TRBV5-8 and TRBJ1-5 provide the parts outside the CDR3, is EAGVTQSPTHLIKTRGQQATLRCSPISGHTSVYWYQQALGLGLQFLLWYDEGEERNRGNFPPRFSGRQFPNYSSELNVNALELEDSALYLCASSDPPGDSIYSNQPQHFGDGTRLSIL.

V gene TRBV27 combines with J gene TRBJ2-4, with 8 bases aligning to TRBD1. Germline CDR1 MNHEY, CDR2 SMNVEV (reference sequence). V trimming: 5 bases; J trimming: 5 bases; junction bases outside the gene matches: 5. This CDR3 comprises 14 residues. The CDR3 bases are TGTGCCAGCAGTAGGACAGGGTGGGAAAACATTCAGTACTTC. It yields the protein CASSRTGWENIQYF.

The rearrangement joins TRBV7-9 to TRBJ2-3; D gene uncertain. Germline assignment: CDR1 SEHNR and CDR2 FQNEAQ (reference sequence). The CDR3 contains 17 residues. Trimming cost V 1 base and J 0 bases, with 14 bases left between them. This CDR3 is CASSLVASSTSTDTQYF. Here the CDR3 DNA reads TGTGCCAGCAGCTTAGTAGCTTCCTCCACCAGCACAGATACGCAGTATTTT.

This chain uses TRBV11-2 with TRBJ2-2; D may be TRBD2 (5 bases). This CDR3 comprises 15 residues. The germline V and J ends were trimmed by 0 bases and 1 base, with 6 bases remaining between them. The V gene's germline CDR1 is SGHAT and CDR2 FQNNGV. The CDR3 sequence is CASSLDGVNTGELFF. The CDR3 region has the DNA TGTGCCAGCAGCTTAGACGGGGTGAACACCGGGGAGCTGTTTTTT.